The present TCR beta chain was sequenced within a study of graft-versus-host responses after intestinal transplantation. General study results and limits: The study associated peak circulating GvH clone levels with early post-transplant HvG declines.

Clones were read by immunoSEQ multiplex PCR, and TCRdb kept only the in-frame ones, dropping some. Among about 39,000 clones listed, about 95% were seen once. Remarks on this clone: What it recognizes is unknown.

The sequence was collected from a human donor who was the organ donor for an intestinal transplant. Here the sequenced sample was unstimulated CD8+ T cells sorted from spleen or lymph node cells, taken before transplant.

CDR3 sequence: CASSVVQGGQPQHF. The DNA of the CDR3 is TGCGCCAGCAGCGTCGTGCAGGGCGGTCAGCCCCAGCATTTT. This chain joins TRBV4-1 and TRBJ1-5; D might be TRBD1 (5 bases). Germline V lookup: CDR1 MGHRA, CDR2 YSYEKL. The CDR3 extends over 14 amino acids. The V end lost 5 bases, the J end lost 6 bases, and 14 bases lay between the germline ends.